The 26 T cell receptor beta chains listed next were all sequenced from one sample in a study of sequential checkpoint blockade in melanoma. Treatment indicated: randomized to nivolumab then ipilimumab (arm A) or the reverse (arm B). Here immunoSEQ multiplex PCR was the method, and the copy in TCRdb shows in-frame clones only, minus some. The repertoire holds about 13,000 clones, about two thirds seen once, with under 35% in the top ten. Source: CD8+ T cells sorted from blood (inferred from file names), taken from a patient given nivolumab and ipilimumab in sequence. Every receptor here comes from a human donor with melanoma.

Comments on this clone: With a far larger clone one base away, a read error is the likely cause. The gene calls are TRBV4-3 and TRBJ2-1; D not certain. This CDR3 has 12 amino acids. Trimming took off 6 bases at V and 3 bases at J, with 6 bases between the two ends. In germline, CDR1 is LGHNA, CDR2 YSLEER. The CDR3 coding sequence is TGCGCCAGCAGTGGCAGCTACAATGAGCAGTTCTTC. This encodes CASSGSYNEQFF.

The chain employs TRBV27 and TRBJ1-1, with D uncertain. This CDR3 region has 15 residues. Germline CDR1 and CDR2: MNHEY and SMNVEV (reference sequence). Trimming took 0 bases from V and 7 from J, leaving 15 bases between them. CDR3: CASSLSFVGPLEAFF. CDR3 nucleotide sequence: TGTGCCAGCAGTTTATCGTTCGTCGGTCCGCTTGAAGCTTTCTTT.

The chain couples TRBV30 to TRBJ2-1; D remains ambiguous. Germline CDR1 and CDR2: GTSNPN and SVGIG (reference sequence). CDR3 length: 12 residues. Between the trimmed V and J ends, which lost 2 bases and 9 bases, there was a span of 11 bases. The CDR3 sequence: CAWSPIAPEQFF. The CDR3 region has the DNA TGTGCCTGGAGTCCAATAGCTCCTGAGCAGTTCTTC.

The V and J genes are TRBV7-3 and TRBJ1-1; possible D gene TRBD1, 6 bases. V lost 4 bases to trimming and J lost 5 bases, with 14 bases between them. From germline, CDR1 is SGHTA and CDR2 FQGTGA. The CDR3 spans 14 residues. Here the CDR3 DNA reads TGTGCCAGCAGCTCTTTCGCGGGGGCTACTGAAGCTTTCTTT. Translation: CASSSFAGATEAFF.

The chain combines TRBV4-1 with TRBJ1-6; D gene unclear. CDR1 is MGHRA and CDR2 is YSYEKL in the germline V gene. The CDR3 is made up of 16 amino acids. Trimming stripped 4 bases from V and 0 bases from J, with 10 bases between. The CDR3 spells CASSLSGSSYNSPLHF. The CDR3 DNA reads TGCGCCAGCAGCCTCTCCGGGAGCTCCTATAATTCACCCCTCCACTTT.

The chain is built from TRBV7-8 and TRBJ1-1; TRBD1 matches at 8 bases. This CDR3 has 14 residues. From germline, CDR1 is SGHVS and CDR2 FQNEAQ. Trimming took 5 bases from V and 5 from J; bases not matched to a gene: 7. CDR3 residues: CASSPNRGRTEAFF. The CDR3 nucleotides are TGTGCCAGCAGCCCCAACAGGGGGAGGACTGAAGCTTTCTTT.

The rearrangement joins TRBV19 to TRBJ2-1; a possible D gene is TRBD1 (5 bases). Trimming cost V 7 bases and J 1 base, with 14 bases left between them. Germline-derived CDR1 and CDR2 are LNHDA and SQIVND (reference sequence). The CDR3 has 15 residues. This CDR3 reads CASTDGQGSYNEQFF. The CDR3 region has the DNA TGTGCCAGTACTGACGGTCAGGGTTCCTACAATGAGCAGTTCTTC.

This chain joins TRBV5-4 and TRBJ1-5, with D tentatively TRBD1 (5 bases). Per germline, CDR1 SGHNT and CDR2 YYREEE (reference sequence). This CDR3 is built from 15 residues. Deletions cut 2 bases from V and 5 bases from J, with 14 bases between. Here the CDR3 DNA reads TGTGCCAGCAGCTTTGATGGGGCCCCCCATCAGCCCCAGCATTTT. Its protein product is CASSFDGAPHQPQHF. The full variable domain, with the rest looked up from reference TRBV5-4 and TRBJ1-5, is ETGVTQSPTHLIKTRGQQVTLRCSSQSGHNTVSWYQQALGQGPQFIFQYYREEENGRGNFPPRFSGLQFPNYSSELNVNALELDDSALYLCASSFDGAPHQPQHFGDGTRLSIL.

This clone was detected once. The chain uses TRBV7-9 and TRBJ2-5; 7 bases map to TRBD1. This CDR3 has 16 residues. V was clipped by 6 bases and J by 3 bases; unmatched bases: 13. Germline V CDR1 and CDR2: SEHNR, FQNEAQ (reference sequence). CDR3 protein: CASSPSETGWKETQYF. The CDR3 DNA reads as TGTGCCAGCAGTCCCTCCGAGACAGGGTGGAAAGAGACCCAGTACTTC. Combining the CDR3 with reference TRBV7-9 and TRBJ2-5 gives the whole variable domain DTGVSQNPRHKITKRGQNVTFRCDPISEHNRLYWYRQTLGQGPEFLTYFQNEAQLEKSRLLSDRFSAERPKGSFSTLEIQRTEQGDSAMYLCASSPSETGWKETQYFGPGTRLLVL.

The J gene is TRBJ1-2, the V gene TRBV27; D is possibly TRBD1 (6 bases). Trimming took 10 bases from V and 6 from J, leaving 15 bases between them. The CDR3 spans 12 residues. The germline V gene has CDR1 MNHEY and CDR2 SMNVEV (reference sequence). The CDR3 DNA reads as TGTGCCATCAAAACACAGGGAGATGGCTACACCTTC. It is translated as CAIKTQGDGYTF.

J is TRBJ1-1 and V is TRBV4-1, with a possible D match to TRBD1 (6 bases). The CDR3 extends over 14 amino acids. Trimming shortened V by 3 bases and J by 4 bases, and 12 bases separated the two germline ends. The V gene's germline CDR1 is MGHRA and CDR2 YSYEKL. The CDR3 nucleotides read TGCGCCAGCAGCCAGGTTACAGGGTCCACTGAAGCTTTCTTT. As protein: CASSQVTGSTEAFF.

The genes are TRBV5-5 and TRBJ2-7; possible D gene TRBD1, 7 bases. V lost 4 bases, J lost 3 bases, and 20 bases lay in between. The CDR3 totals 16 residues. Germline CDR1 is SGHKS and CDR2 is YYEKEE (reference sequence). CDR3 residues: CASSEGAGQWIYEQYF. Written as DNA, the CDR3 is TGTGCCAGCAGCGAGGGGGCGGGGCAATGGATCTACGAGCAGTACTTC.

The V gene is TRBV6-1, the J gene TRBJ2-7, with D possibly being TRBD2 (6 bases). V dropped 0 bases and J dropped 0 bases, with 12 bases sitting between them. The germline gives CDR1 MNHNS, CDR2 SASEGT. CDR3 size: 16 residues. The CDR3 here is CASSEALEGLSYEQYF. The CDR3 bases are TGTGCCAGCAGTGAAGCGCTGGAGGGGCTCTCCTACGAGCAGTACTTC.

V gene TRBV10-1 combines with J gene TRBJ2-5, with a possible D match to TRBD2 (5 bases). V shed 5 bases and J shed 13 bases, with 8 bases lying between them. Germline assignment: CDR1 WNHNN and CDR2 SYGVQD (reference sequence). The CDR3 runs 9 residues. CDR3 sequence (DNA): TGCGCCAGCAGTCGGGGTCTGTACTTC. Translating it yields CASSRGLYF.

This chain uses TRBV7-9 with TRBJ2-5, with D unclear. TRBJ2-7 matches the DNA end more closely, so the J call is doubtful. The V gene's germline CDR1 is SEHNR and CDR2 FQNEAQ (reference sequence). The CDR3 totals 12 residues. The CDR3 DNA reads as TGTGCCAGCAGCTTCGTACCCTACGAGCAGTACTTC. It codes for CASSFVPYEQYF.

The chain joins TRBV6-1 to TRBJ1-2, with D tentatively TRBD1 (5 bases). Germline V gene lookup returns CDR1 MNHNS and CDR2 SASEGT. V was trimmed by 0 bases and J by 8 bases, leaving 19 bases between them. This CDR3 contains 16 residues. This CDR3 is CASSEALRGNLGGYTF. Here the CDR3 DNA reads TGTGCCAGCAGTGAAGCGCTTCGGGGGAATTTAGGGGGCTACACCTTC.

The rearrangement joins TRBV29-1 to TRBJ1-2; D is perhaps TRBD1 (6 bases). Germline V gene data show CDR1 as SQVTM and CDR2 as ANQGSEA. There are 15 residues in the CDR3. Trimming cost V 1 base and J 6 bases, with 18 bases left between them. The CDR3 is CSVEGRTVYDDGYTF. CDR3 nucleotides: TGCAGCGTTGAAGGGAGGACAGTCTACGATGATGGCTACACCTTC. The variable domain in full, completed from reference TRBV29-1 and TRBJ1-2, reads SAVISQKPSRDICQRGTSLTIQCQVDSQVTMMFWYRQQPGQSLTLIATANQGSEATYESGFVIDKFPISRPNLTFSTLTVSNMSPEDSSIYLCSVEGRTVYDDGYTFGSGTRLTVV.

The genes are TRBV11-2 and TRBJ2-7, with D unresolved. Per germline, CDR1 SGHAT and CDR2 FQNNGV. The CDR3 consists of 11 residues. Trimming pared 4 bases from V and 1 base from J, leaving 2 bases between. For the CDR3, the DNA is TGTGCCAGCAGCTCGTCCTACGAGCAGTACTTC. It specifies CASSSSYEQYF.

The chain joins TRBV5-5 to TRBJ1-6; TRBD1 is a possible D gene (5 bases). The germline V gene has CDR1 SGHKS and CDR2 YYEKEE (reference sequence). The CDR3 has 14 amino acids. V lost 0 bases and J lost 10, with 11 bases in between. The CDR3 bases are TGTGCCAGCAGCTTGGAGCAGGGATGGTCACCCCTCCACTTT. This codes for CASSLEQGWSPLHF.

This clone has only a few counts. The chain carries TRBV6-4 and TRBJ2-2; TRBD2 aligns across 12 bases. Trimming cost V 5 bases and J 6 bases; bases outside gene matches: 4. Germline V gene data show CDR1 as MRHNA and CDR2 as SNTAGT. CDR3 length: 15 amino acids. Here the CDR3 reads CASSFLAGGAGELFF. As DNA, the CDR3 is TGTGCCAGCAGTTTTCTAGCGGGAGGGGCCGGGGAGCTGTTTTTT.

V gene TRBV27 combines with J gene TRBJ1-5; D gene ambiguous. Trimming removed 1 base at V and 2 bases at J, with 3 bases between. Germline CDR1 MNHEY, CDR2 SMNVEV (reference sequence). The CDR3 runs 13 residues. CDR3 loop: CASSLWRNQPQHF. CDR3 nucleotide sequence: TGTGCCAGCAGTTTATGGCGCAATCAGCCCCAGCATTTT.

The V call is TRBV7-2, the J call TRBJ2-7, with D maybe TRBD2 (6 bases). Trimming took 5 bases from V and 2 from J, leaving 16 bases between them. This CDR3 spans 15 amino acids. Germline CDR1 and CDR2: SGHTA and FQGNSA. In nucleotides, the CDR3 is TGTGCCAGCAGCCAGTCCGGGACTGTACCCTACGAGCAGTACTTC. The encoded protein is CASSQSGTVPYEQYF.

The genes are TRBV7-9 and TRBJ2-7; 8 bases agree with TRBD2. V lost 6 bases, J lost 2 bases, and 3 bases stayed unmatched. Germline loops: CDR1 SEHNR, CDR2 FQNEAQ (reference sequence). The CDR3 loop spans 13 amino acids. CDR3 bases: TGTGCCAGCAGTCCGGGGGGGCCCTACGAGCAGTACTTC. Translation: CASSPGGPYEQYF.

V and J are TRBV27 and TRBJ2-4, with TRBD2 as a possible D gene (6 bases). Between the trimmed V and J ends, which lost 5 bases and 1 base, there was a span of 6 bases. This CDR3 comprises 13 residues. The germline CDR1 and CDR2 sequences are MNHEY and SMNVEV (reference sequence). The DNA of the CDR3 is TGTGCCAGCAGTGGGGGGGCCAAAAACATTCAGTACTTC. Translating it yields CASSGGAKNIQYF.

The chain couples TRBV30 to TRBJ2-1; tentative D call: TRBD2 (6 bases). Trimming left V 3 bases short and J 3 bases short, with 9 bases between. CDR3 length: 13 residues. Germline V gives CDR1 GTSNPN, CDR2 SVGIG (reference sequence). Written as DNA, the CDR3 is TGTGCCTGGAGCGGACTATTCTACAATGAGCAGTTCTTC. It encodes CAWSGLFYNEQFF.

In this sample, this clone turned up a few times. V is TRBV9 and J is TRBJ2-3; 14 bases are shared with TRBD2. The CDR3 sequence is 18 residues long. V shed 4 bases, J shed 5 bases, and the junction held 12 bases outside the gene matches. CDR1 is SGDLS, CDR2 YYNGEE, per germline. The CDR3 protein is CASSHPGGLAGVGDTQYF. CDR3 nucleotide sequence: TGTGCCAGCAGCCACCCCGGGGGACTAGCGGGAGTAGGAGATACGCAGTATTTT.